The present T cell receptor (beta chain) was sequenced within a study of regulatory T cells in long-lasting Graves disease (dated by TCRdb to about 2021). Regarding the complete study: Persistent Graves' disease was defined as persistently positive TSH receptor autoantibodies together with antithyroid drug treatment for over 5 years. Patients with persistent Graves' disease were compared with patients with newly diagnosed Graves' disease using TCR sequencing and RNA sequencing of peripheral blood. The study took place in China and was registered as a clinical trial. A total of around 35 samples were covered by TCR sequencing, comprising around 13 persistent and around 20 newly diagnosed Graves' disease patients. Persistent Graves' disease patients in the clinical cohort had taken antithyroid drugs for roughly ten years on average. Results and caveats for the whole study, not just this receptor: More public clonotypes were shared among persistent patients (under 3,000) than among newly diagnosed patients (roughly 960). Compared with newly diagnosed patients, patients with persistent Graves' disease had lower TCR Shannon entropy and fewer highly expanded clones, which suggests clonal expansion. The authors noted that the small sample size was a limitation that may lower accuracy. TRBV28, TRBJ1-2 and TRBJ2-5 were preferentially used in persistent disease, while TRBV20-1 and TRBJ2-1 were favored in newly diagnosed disease. Peripheral blood alone was examined, since thyroid tissue, which constituted the primary lesion, could not be accessed. Sequencing and analysis were limited to the TCR beta chain.

The library relied on multiplex PCR. The run used an Illumina HiSeq 4000. CDR3 regions were amplified by Arm-PCR with iRepertoire HTBI primers to construct TCR beta libraries. Before sequencing, the PCR products underwent gel purification. The authors' analysis ran thus. Gene usage analysis of CDR3 amino acid clonotypes relied on the roughly 58 TRBV and 14 TRBJ segments identified across samples. COPE and FqMerger were used to merge filtered high-quality paired reads into contigs. BLAST was used to align contigs to IMGT TRBV, TRBD and TRBJ reference genes, and CDR3 was defined according to IMGT. Any clonotype with a frequency above 0.1% was classified as a highly expanded clone. Repertoire diversity was measured by Shannon entropy, and V-J evenness by the Gini coefficient. Public clonotypes were defined as clonotypes shared by more than one individual. TCRdb handled the public reads itself, with Q25 trimming in fastp and clone calling in MiXCR, and kept productive beta chains. Entries are consolidated by CDR3 protein sequence, retaining the most common genes and DNA. These V and J calls rely on TCRdb rather than the paper's analysis. In this sample the table shows a few hundred thousand distinct CDR3 sequences, 20% to 30% of which occur a single time. The ten largest clones add up to roughly 28% of the sample.

Reading from cysteine to phenylalanine, the CDR3 counts 14 amino acids. The retained sequence is limited to the CDR3, 42 bases, with the frame set at the first base. The germline V gene sets CDR1 to MDHEN and CDR2 to SYDVKM. Unmatched junction bases come to 5, with V trimmed by 7 bases and J by 0 bases. This clonotype was observed many times. Its recognized antigen is unknown. It has no much larger one-base neighbor in the sample; base qualities were not kept. In light of the paper, this sample's time point label describes: persistent/refractory GD, antithyroid drugs over 5 years with positive TRAb. For both TCR sequencing and RNA sequencing, RNA was extracted from PBMCs using TRIzol. The diagnosis of Graves' disease followed American Thyroid Association guidelines. The patients came from an endocrinology department in Xi'an, China. From each patient, 7.5 to 9.5 milliliters of peripheral blood was collected into an EDTA anticoagulant tube. Ficoll Paque Plus density gradient separation was used to isolate PBMCs, and no further T cell sorting was performed. RNA quality was checked with an Agilent 2100 Bioanalyzer and agarose gel, and concentration with a NanoDrop 2000.

The chain couples TRBV28 to TRBJ1-1, and TRBD1 matches 7 of the central bases. This specimen was peripheral blood mononuclear cells (PBMCs), taken when the disease was refractory, from a patient treated with antithyroid drugs. This TCR was sampled from a female donor with Graves disease. The sequenced DNA: TGTGCCAGCATCTCAGGGGGGATGAACACTGAAGCTTTCTTT. It translates as CASISGGMNTEAFF.